One T cell receptor beta chain is described in this entry. Its matching antigen is unknown. These data belong to a study of PD-1 blockade in classical Hodgkin lymphoma. Study-level points and caveats: Diminished baseline TCR diversity has been reported in newly diagnosed patients relative to healthy donors.

Repertoires were generated with immunoSEQ multiplex PCR, while TCRdb's copy carries only in-frame clones and drops some. The repertoire holds about 97,000 clones, roughly 84% seen once, with more than 10% in the top ten. The CDR3 has 16 residues. With 4 bases clipped from V and 0 bases from J, the junction kept 8 bases outside the gene matches. In germline, CDR1 is SGHVS, CDR2 FQNEAQ. Every single patient, without exception, relapsed after autologous stem cell transplantation, and brentuximab vedotin exposure varied. The chain links TRBV7-8 to TRBJ1-2, with TRBD1 identical over 7 bases. The sample in question was peripheral blood mononuclear cells (PBMCs), obtained at baseline. This clonotype originated in a human donor with classical Hodgkin lymphoma. CDR3 DNA: TGTGCCAGCAGCTCACAGACGGGACAGTCTAACTATGGCTACACCTTC. This codes for CASSSQTGQSNYGYTF.